What follows are 23 T cell receptor beta chains derived from one specimen sequenced in a study of T cell responses to AZD1222 COVID-19 vaccine. Clones were read by immunoSEQ multiplex PCR, and TCRdb kept only the in-frame ones, dropping some. The top ten hold approximately 9.1% of the sample, which has 150,000 to 160,000 clones, more than 75% seen once. The specimen was peripheral blood, collected 28 days after the second AZD1222 dose. These receptors all stem from an adult who received the AZD1222 COVID-19 vaccine.

The V gene is TRBV29-1, the J gene TRBJ2-7; either TRBD1 or TRBD2 may fit D (6 bases each). V lost 7 bases, J lost 2 bases, and 9 bases lay in between. CDR1 and CDR2 from the germline V gene are SQVTM and ANQGSEA. There are 11 residues in the CDR3. CDR3 loop: CSGRGTYEQYF. The CDR3 nucleotides are TGCAGCGGGAGGGGGACCTACGAGCAGTACTTC.

This chain joins TRBV5-1 and TRBJ1-6; 8 bases match TRBD1. J lost 5 bases, V lost 1 base, and 14 bases had no gene match. The CDR3 spans 19 residues. Germline CDR1 and CDR2: SGHRS and YFSETQ. CDR3 coding DNA: TGCGCCAGCAGCTTGTTAGGGACAGGAAGTCCGGGGAATAATTCACCCCTCCACTTT. Protein: CASSLLGTGSPGNNSPLHF. The full variable domain, rest sourced from reference TRBV5-1 and TRBJ1-6, is KAGVTQTPRYLIKTRGQQVTLSCSPISGHRSVSWYQQTPGQGLQFLFEYFSETQRNKGNFPGRFSGRQFSNSRSEMNVSTLELGDSALYLCASSLLGTGSPGNNSPLHFGNGTRLTVT.

V is TRBV24-1 and J is TRBJ1-2; a possible D gene is TRBD1 (5 bases). The CDR3 consists of 13 residues. CDR1 and CDR2 from the germline V gene are KGHDR and SFDVKD. The V end lost 1 base, the J end lost 9 bases, and 11 bases lay between the germline ends. Written as DNA, the CDR3 is TGTGCCACCAGTGATTTAAGGGGTAGGAGCTACACCTTC. Translating gives CATSDLRGRSYTF.

The sample holds one count of this clone. V gene TRBV19 combines with J gene TRBJ1-5, with 7 bases that match TRBD1. Per the germline V gene, CDR1 is LNHDA and CDR2 is SQIVND (reference sequence). V shed 6 bases and J 7 bases; nucleotides not matched to a gene: 6. The CDR3 runs 13 residues. This CDR3 reads CASSDRVGQPQHF. The CDR3 DNA reads as TGTGCCAGTAGCGACAGGGTCGGCCAGCCCCAGCATTTT.

V gene TRBV28 combines with J gene TRBJ2-7, with TRBD2 matching 12 bases. Germline trimming cut 6 bases from V and 4 bases from J; bases unmatched to any gene: 1. The CDR3 extends over 13 amino acids. Germline assignment: CDR1 MDHEN and CDR2 SYDVKM. CDR3 amino acids: CASRTSGSYEQYF. The CDR3 region has the DNA TGTGCCAGCAGGACTAGCGGGAGTTACGAGCAGTACTTC.

The chain combines TRBV12-3 or TRBV12-4 with TRBJ1-5; D not certain. The CDR3 is made up of 12 amino acids. V was clipped by 7 bases and J by 7 bases, with 11 bases between them. The CDR3 DNA sequence: TGTGCCAGCACCCAAGTGGGACAGCCCCAGCATTTT. Translated, it gives CASTQVGQPQHF.

The chain links TRBV3-1 (or the pseudogene TRBV3-2) to TRBJ2-1, with 14 bases identical to TRBD2. V trimming: 4 bases; J trimming: 10 bases; junction bases outside the gene matches: 21. Germline V CDR1 and CDR2: LGHDT, YNNKEL (reference sequence). The CDR3 runs 20 residues. In DNA form, the CDR3 reads TGTGCCAGCAGCCCCTCCGGGACTAGCGGGAGCTTCCCCCCCCAATGGGAGCAGTTCTTC. This translates into CASSPSGTSGSFPPQWEQFF.

The chain has TRBV7-3 and TRBJ2-7; D is unresolved. Trimming shortened V by 5 bases and J by 3 bases, and 11 bases separated the two germline ends. CDR1 is SGHTA and CDR2 is FQGTGA in the germline V gene. This CDR3 contains 13 residues. In DNA, the CDR3 is TGTGCCAGCAGCACCGGACGGAACTACGAGCAGTACTTC. This gives the protein CASSTGRNYEQYF.

The chain is built from TRBV7-9 and TRBJ1-1; D is possibly TRBD1 (5 bases). Germline CDR1 and CDR2: SEHNR and FQNEAQ (reference sequence). The CDR3 has 14 residues. V was shortened by 5 bases and J by 6 bases, with 16 bases between the two germline ends. This CDR3 reads CASSDDRRTAEAFF. The DNA of the CDR3 is TGTGCCAGCAGCGATGACAGAAGAACCGCTGAAGCTTTCTTT. Using reference TRBV7-9 and TRBJ1-1 for the parts outside the CDR3, the full variable domain is DTGVSQNPRHKITKRGQNVTFRCDPISEHNRLYWYRQTLGQGPEFLTYFQNEAQLEKSRLLSDRFSAERPKGSFSTLEIQRTEQGDSAMYLCASSDDRRTAEAFFGQGTRLTVV.

This chain connects TRBV29-1 to TRBJ1-6; D unclear. The CDR3 is 11 amino acids. V was pared by 6 bases and J by 6 bases, with 6 bases between. Germline lookup yields CDR1 SQVTM and CDR2 ANQGSEA. The CDR3 DNA is TGCAGCGTAGCTAGTAATTCACCCCTCCACTTT. Its protein product is CSVASNSPLHF.

The rearrangement joins TRBV10-3 to TRBJ1-4; D is unresolved. The CDR3 runs to 16 residues. Trimming pared 0 bases from V and 4 bases from J, leaving 12 bases between. Germline V gene data show CDR1 as ENHRY and CDR2 as SYGVKD. CDR3 DNA sequence: TGTGCCATCAGTGAGTCGAGTCCAGGATTTAATGAAAAACTGTTTTTT. The encoded protein is CAISESSPGFNEKLFF.

The chain recombines TRBV5-1 with TRBJ2-3, with D tentatively TRBD1 (6 bases). V dropped 3 bases and J dropped 6 bases, with 20 bases sitting between them. Germline CDR1 SGHRS, CDR2 YFSETQ. The CDR3 covers 16 residues. As DNA, the CDR3 is TGCGCCAGCAGCTCCCAGGCGGCAGGGGCAACCGATACGCAGTATTTT. This sequence encodes CASSSQAAGATDTQYF. The variable domain in full, completed from reference TRBV5-1 and TRBJ2-3, reads KAGVTQTPRYLIKTRGQQVTLSCSPISGHRSVSWYQQTPGQGLQFLFEYFSETQRNKGNFPGRFSGRQFSNSRSEMNVSTLELGDSALYLCASSSQAAGATDTQYFGPGTRLTVL.

V usage is TRBV7-2 and J usage is TRBJ1-3; D ambiguous. CDR1 and CDR2 (germline): SGHTA, FQGNSA. V was trimmed by 0 bases and J by 0 bases, leaving 9 bases between them. The CDR3 totals 16 residues. CDR3 DNA: TGTGCCAGCAGCTTAGCGCCCGGAAACTCTGGAAACACCATATATTTT. It specifies CASSLAPGNSGNTIYF. Using reference TRBV7-2 and TRBJ1-3 for the parts outside the CDR3, the full variable domain is GAGVSQSPSNKVTEKGKDVELRCDPISGHTALYWYRQSLGQGLEFLIYFQGNSAPDKSGLPSDRFSAERTGGSVSTLTIQRTQQEDSAVYLCASSLAPGNSGNTIYFGEGSWLTVV.

This clone was counted only a few times. V usage is TRBV5-1 and J usage is TRBJ2-2, with 7 bases fitting TRBD1. J was trimmed by 7 bases and V by 0 bases; bases with no gene match: 3. The germline V gene encodes CDR1 SGHRS and CDR2 YFSETQ. The CDR3 length is 14 residues. DNA of the CDR3: TGCGCCAGCAGCTTGGGACAGGGTCGCGGGGAGCTGTTTTTT. Translation: CASSLGQGRGELFF.

Points on this clone: The same CDR3 can be traced to other DNA sequences in this sample. The chain recombines TRBV7-2 with TRBJ2-1; maybe TRBD2 (5 bases). V was pared by 1 base and J by 1 base, with 8 bases between. The CDR3 length is 15 residues. Germline assignment: CDR1 SGHTA and CDR2 FQGNSA. The CDR3 spells CASSLGTRSYNEQFF. The CDR3 DNA follows: TGTGCCAGCAGCTTAGGGACTCGTTCCTACAATGAGCAGTTCTTC.

This chain uses TRBV28 with TRBJ1-1; tentatively, D is TRBD1 (6 bases). The V and J ends lost 6 bases and 3 bases respectively, with 17 bases between them. This CDR3 is built from 15 residues. Germline CDR1 MDHEN, CDR2 SYDVKM. The CDR3 loop reads CASRPQGPKDTEAFF. In DNA form, the CDR3 reads TGTGCCAGCAGACCGCAGGGGCCAAAGGACACTGAAGCTTTCTTT.

This clone has only one observation. V usage is TRBV4-3 and J usage is TRBJ1-1; 8 bases fit TRBD1. The ends lost 2 bases at V and 4 bases at J; junction bases unmatched: 6. Germline CDR1 and CDR2: LGHNA and YSLEER. The CDR3 spans 15 residues. The CDR3 region has the DNA TGCGCCAGCAGCCAACAACAGGGGGGAATCACTGAAGCTTTCTTT. It is translated as CASSQQQGGITEAFF.

V is TRBV12-3 or TRBV12-4 and J is TRBJ2-3; D ambiguous. The length of the CDR3 is 11 residues. Trimming removed 3 bases from V and 5 bases from J, with 3 bases in between. CDR3 DNA sequence: TGTGCCAGCAGTTTGGTAGATACGCAGTATTTT. This sequence encodes CASSLVDTQYF.

This sequence joins TRBV28 and TRBJ2-7, with 7 bases fitting TRBD2. Germline CDR1 is MDHEN and CDR2 is SYDVKM. The CDR3 length is 14 residues. V dropped 2 bases and J dropped 6; count of bases not matched to a gene: 7. The CDR3 sequence: CASSLGTTYGEQYF. As DNA, the CDR3 is TGTGCCAGCAGTTTAGGGACTACCTATGGCGAGCAGTACTTC.

CDR3 in amino acids: CASSSLGTPTSYEQYF. The CDR3 DNA reads TGTGCCAGCAGTTCTTTAGGGACGCCTACCTCCTACGAGCAGTACTTC. This sequence joins TRBV6-5 and TRBJ2-7; either TRBD1 or TRBD2 may fit D (5 bases each). This CDR3 is 16 amino acids long. The germline V gene has CDR1 MNHEY and CDR2 SVGAGI. The V end lost 4 bases, the J end lost 0 bases, and 16 bases lay between the germline ends.

On this clone: Germline and junction disagree at one end, which may indicate a read error. The rearrangement joins TRBV7-2 to TRBJ1-5; possibly TRBD1 for D (6 bases). Germline CDR1 SGHTA, CDR2 FQGNSA. CDR3 length equals 14 residues. The CDR3: CASSPQGSNQPQHF. The CDR3 DNA sequence: TGTGCCAGCAGCCCTCAGGGGAGCAATCAGCCCCAACATTTT.

V is TRBV7-3 and J is TRBJ1-1; 7 bases line up with TRBD1. CDR1 is SGHTA and CDR2 is FQGTGA in the germline V gene. V was pared by 3 bases and J by 1 base, with 2 bases of the junction left unmatched. The CDR3 has 14 residues. The CDR3 loop is CASSLAGGNTEAFF. The CDR3 region has the DNA TGTGCCAGCAGCTTGGCAGGGGGGAACACTGAAGCTTTCTTT. The whole variable domain, filled in from reference TRBV7-3 and TRBJ1-1, reads GAGVSQTPSNKVTEKGKYVELRCDPISGHTALYWYRQSLGQGPEFLIYFQGTGAADDSGLPNDRFFAVRPEGSVSTLKIQRTERGDSAVYLCASSLAGGNTEAFFGQGTRLTVV.

V is TRBV14 and J is TRBJ1-2, with D tentatively TRBD1 (6 bases). Germline V gene sequence: CDR1 SGHDN, CDR2 FVKESK. Trimming left V 0 bases short and J 7 bases short, with 12 bases between. The CDR3 is 14 amino acids. This CDR3 reads CASSQDRGGGGYTF. For the CDR3, the DNA is TGTGCCAGCAGCCAAGATCGGGGGGGCGGTGGCTACACCTTC.